This entry is about one T cell receptor (beta chain). The sample originates from a study of T cell responses to AZD1222 COVID-19 vaccine. Some clones are missing from TCRdb's copy, which holds only in-frame ones; the method was immunoSEQ multiplex PCR. The sample includes some 120,000 clones, about nine tenths of them seen just once. This CDR3 contains 13 residues. Looked up from germline, CDR1 is SGHRS and CDR2 is YFSETQ. V lost 3 bases, J lost 3 bases, and 10 bases lay in between. This specimen consisted of peripheral blood, obtained on day 0 of AZD1222 vaccination. The receptor was derived from an adult in good health. The rearrangement uses TRBV5-1 and TRBJ2-7, with a weak D call TRBD1 (5 bases). CDR3 sequence: CASSSGHVYEQYF. Here the CDR3 DNA reads TGCGCCAGCAGCTCCGGACACGTCTACGAGCAGTACTTC.